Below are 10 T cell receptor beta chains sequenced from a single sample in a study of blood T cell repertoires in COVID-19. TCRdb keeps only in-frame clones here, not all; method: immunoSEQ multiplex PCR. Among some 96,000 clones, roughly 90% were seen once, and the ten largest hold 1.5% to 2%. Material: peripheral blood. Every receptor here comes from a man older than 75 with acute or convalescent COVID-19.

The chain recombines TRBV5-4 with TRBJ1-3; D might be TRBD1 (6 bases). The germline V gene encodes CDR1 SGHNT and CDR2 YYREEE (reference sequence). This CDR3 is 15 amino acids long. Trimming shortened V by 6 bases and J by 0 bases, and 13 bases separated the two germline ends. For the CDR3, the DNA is TGTGCCAGCAAGGGGGAACCACACTCTGGAAACACCATATATTTT. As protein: CASKGEPHSGNTIYF.

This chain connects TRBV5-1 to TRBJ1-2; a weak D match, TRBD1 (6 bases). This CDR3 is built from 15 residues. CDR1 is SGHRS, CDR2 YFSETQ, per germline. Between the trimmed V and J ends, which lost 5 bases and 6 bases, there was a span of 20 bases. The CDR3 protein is CASSQEISGADGYTF. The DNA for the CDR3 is TGCGCCAGCAGTCAGGAAATCTCAGGGGCGGATGGCTACACCTTC.

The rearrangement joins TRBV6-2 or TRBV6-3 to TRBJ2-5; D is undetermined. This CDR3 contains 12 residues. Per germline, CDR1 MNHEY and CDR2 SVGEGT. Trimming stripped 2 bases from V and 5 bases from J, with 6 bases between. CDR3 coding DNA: TGTGCCAGCAGTTACACTGGTGAGACCCAGTACTTC. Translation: CASSYTGETQYF.

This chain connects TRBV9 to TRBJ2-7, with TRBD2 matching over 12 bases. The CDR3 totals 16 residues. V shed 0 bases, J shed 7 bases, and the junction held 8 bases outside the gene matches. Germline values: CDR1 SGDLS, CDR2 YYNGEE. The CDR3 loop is CASSVGALAGGEEQYF. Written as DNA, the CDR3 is TGTGCCAGCAGCGTAGGGGCCCTAGCGGGAGGGGAGGAGCAGTACTTC.

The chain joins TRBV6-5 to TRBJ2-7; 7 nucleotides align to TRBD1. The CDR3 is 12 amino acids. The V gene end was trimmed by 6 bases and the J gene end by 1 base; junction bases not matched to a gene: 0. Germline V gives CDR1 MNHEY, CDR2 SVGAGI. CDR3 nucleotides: TGTGCCAGCAGACAGGGGTCCTACGAGCAGTACTTC. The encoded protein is CASRQGSYEQYF.

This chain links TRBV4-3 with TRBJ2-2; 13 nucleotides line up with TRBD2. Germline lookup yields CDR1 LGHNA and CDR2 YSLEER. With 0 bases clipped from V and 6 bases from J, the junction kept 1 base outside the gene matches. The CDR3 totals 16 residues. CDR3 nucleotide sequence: TGCGCCAGCAGCCAAGATACTAGCGGGAGGGCCGGGGAGCTGTTTTTT. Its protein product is CASSQDTSGRAGELFF.

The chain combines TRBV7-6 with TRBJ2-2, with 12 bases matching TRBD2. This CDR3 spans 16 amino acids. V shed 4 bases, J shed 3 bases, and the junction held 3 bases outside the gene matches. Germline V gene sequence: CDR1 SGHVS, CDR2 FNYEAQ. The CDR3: CASSSRLAGDTGELFF. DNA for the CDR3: TGTGCCAGCAGCTCCCGACTAGCGGGGGACACCGGGGAGCTGTTTTTT.

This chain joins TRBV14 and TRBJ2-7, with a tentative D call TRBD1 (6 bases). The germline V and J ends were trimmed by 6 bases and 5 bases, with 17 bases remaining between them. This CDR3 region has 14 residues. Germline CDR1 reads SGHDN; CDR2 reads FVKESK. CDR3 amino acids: CASRESGVRNEQYF. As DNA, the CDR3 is TGTGCCAGCAGGGAATCAGGGGTAAGGAACGAGCAGTACTTC.

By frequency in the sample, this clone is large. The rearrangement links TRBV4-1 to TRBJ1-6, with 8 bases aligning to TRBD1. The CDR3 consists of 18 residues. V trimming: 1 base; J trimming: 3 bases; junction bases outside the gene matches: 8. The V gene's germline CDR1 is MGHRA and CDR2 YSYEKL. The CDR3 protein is CASSQGPGQAFYNSPLHF. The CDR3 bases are TGCGCCAGCAGCCAAGGCCCGGGACAGGCCTTCTATAATTCACCCCTCCACTTT.

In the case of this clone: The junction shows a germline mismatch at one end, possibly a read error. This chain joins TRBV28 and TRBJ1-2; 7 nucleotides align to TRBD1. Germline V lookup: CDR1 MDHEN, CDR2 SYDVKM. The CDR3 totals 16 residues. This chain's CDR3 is CASRTIRQGNYYGCTF. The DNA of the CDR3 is TGTGCCAGCAGGACAATACGACAGGGAAATTACTATGGCTGCACCTTC.